The 9 T cell receptor beta chains below come from one sample, sequenced in a study of T cells in localized non-small cell lung cancer. Assay used: immunoSEQ multiplex PCR; TCRdb lists only in-frame clones, some missing. Seen here are 75,000 to 80,000 clones, 65% to 85% observed once, and the top ten hold less than 9.5%. The sequencing here drew on peripheral blood, taken before any cancer treatment. The receptors come from a female donor of 60 years or more with stage I lung adenocarcinoma.

The J gene is TRBJ2-1, the V gene TRBV11-2; 11 bases align to TRBD1. This CDR3 contains 15 residues. V lost 4 bases to trimming and J lost 3 bases; unmatched junction nucleotides: 2. Germline CDR1 SGHAT, CDR2 FQNNGV. Here the CDR3 reads CASSSGTGGYNEQFF. For the CDR3, the DNA is TGTGCCAGCAGCTCCGGGACAGGGGGCTACAATGAGCAGTTCTTC.

Sample share makes this clone medium-sized (0.01 to 0.1%). The chain employs TRBV2 and TRBJ2-5; D is unresolved. The V gene lost 7 bases and the J gene lost 2 bases, with 14 bases spanning the gap. The CDR3 spans 14 residues. Germline CDR1 SNHLY, CDR2 FYNNEI. This CDR3 reads CASKGYGPQETQYF. In DNA, the CDR3 is TGTGCCAGCAAGGGATACGGGCCGCAAGAGACCCAGTACTTC.

In this sample, this clone turned up a few times. J is TRBJ2-7 and V is TRBV7-2, with D maybe TRBD1 (6 bases). Germline CDR1 reads SGHTA; CDR2 reads FQGNSA. The germline V and J ends were trimmed by 5 bases and 3 bases, with 17 bases remaining between them. The CDR3 totals 15 residues. The CDR3 protein is CASSLGRGQHYEQYF. The CDR3 DNA follows: TGTGCCAGCAGCCTTGGCCGAGGACAGCACTACGAGCAGTACTTC.

V usage is TRBV7-2 and J usage is TRBJ1-1; the match to TRBD1 covers 8 bases. V shed 5 bases, J shed 2 bases, and the junction held 16 bases outside the gene matches. Germline V lookup: CDR1 SGHTA, CDR2 FQGNSA. The CDR3 is 18 residues long. The CDR3 DNA reads TGTGCCAGCAGCCAAGTGGGTGGCAGGGGGCGAGTTAACACTGAAGCTTTCTTT. Its protein product is CASSQVGGRGRVNTEAFF.

The chain is built from TRBV4-3 and TRBJ2-3; D assignment may be TRBD1 or TRBD2 (5 bases each). There are 14 residues in the CDR3. Trimming took off 6 bases at V and 2 bases at J, with 12 bases between the two ends. Germline CDR1 reads LGHNA; CDR2 reads YSLEER. CDR3 sequence: CASRGGDPTDTQYF. The CDR3 DNA is TGCGCCAGCAGGGGTGGGGACCCCACAGATACGCAGTATTTT.

The chain joins TRBV7-2 to TRBJ1-1; 8 bases are shared with TRBD1. The ends lost 5 bases at V and 11 bases at J; junction bases unmatched: 4. This CDR3 spans 11 amino acids. Germline loops: CDR1 SGHTA, CDR2 FQGNSA. CDR3 sequence: CASSPDRAAFF. CDR3 in DNA: TGTGCCAGCAGCCCGGACAGGGCGGCTTTCTTT.

This clone was counted ten times or more. V is TRBV5-1 and J is TRBJ2-7; D perhaps matches TRBD2 (6 bases). The CDR3 sequence is 12 residues long. CDR1 is SGHRS and CDR2 is YFSETQ in the germline V gene. V gave up 0 bases and J gave up 5 bases, with 6 bases separating them. Here the CDR3 DNA reads TGCGCCAGCAGCTTGGCGGGAGACGAGCAGTACTTC. Translating it yields CASSLAGDEQYF.

The chain combines TRBV29-1 with TRBJ1-1; D is perhaps TRBD1 (5 bases). Trimming left V 5 bases short and J 6 bases short, with 13 bases between. Per germline, CDR1 SQVTM and CDR2 ANQGSEA. The CDR3 contains 12 residues. CDR3 sequence reads: CSVLRQSSEAFF. The CDR3 DNA reads TGCAGCGTTTTGAGACAGTCATCTGAAGCTTTCTTT.

V and J are TRBV6-1 and TRBJ1-6; 7 bases agree with TRBD1. Looked up from germline, CDR1 is MNHNS and CDR2 is SASEGT. The CDR3 sequence is 15 residues long. After removal of 2 bases from V and 9 bases from J, the junction contained 7 bases not matched to a gene. As DNA, the CDR3 is TGTGCCAGCAGTGAATATGGGACAGAGTTTTCACCCCTCCACTTT. Translating it yields CASSEYGTEFSPLHF.